The rows below give T cell receptor beta chains drawn from one sample of a study of beta chain features in type 1 diabetes. Generated by immunoSEQ multiplex PCR, the TCRdb table keeps only in-frame clones and is missing some. The table shows about 240,000 clones, with approximately 15% occurring only once. Sample: naive CD4+ T cells from blood. The receptor source for this set is a man in his thirties or forties with type 1 diabetes. Both conserved end residues are part of each CDR3. Each record gives: V gene, J gene, D gene, clone size, CDR3 protein, CDR3 DNA. A D gene is named only where the DNA matches it firmly. Clone size is shown for a subset of rows, as once, few, many or a class of expanded clone.

>TRBV14|TRBJ2-3|TRBD2|few
CASSRGGGRWTDTQYF
TGTGCCAGCAGCCGAGGCGGGGGGCGGTGGACAGATACGCAGTATTTT
>TRBV5-6|TRBJ1-2|-|few
CASSFTSNYGYTF
TGTGCCAGCAGCTTTACTTCTAACTATGGCTACACCTTC
>TRBV5-1|TRBJ2-5|-|few
CASSISPGTGFTSGFQETQYF
TGCGCCAGCAGCATTTCCCCCGGGACAGGGTTTACTAGCGGTTTTCAAGAGACCCAGTACTTC
>TRBV4-1|TRBJ1-5|-|few
CASSPIWEGSSNQPQHF
TGCGCCAGCAGCCCCATTTGGGAGGGCTCGAGCAATCAGCCCCAGCATTTT
>TRBV6-5|TRBJ2-3|-|-
CASSYEGEAGTDTQYF
TGTGCCAGCAGTTACGAGGGGGAAGCGGGCACAGATACGCAGTATTTT
>TRBV5-1|TRBJ2-5|-|few
CASSLQETQYF
TGCGCCAGCAGCCTTCAAGAGACCCAGTACTTC
>TRBV27|TRBJ2-7|-|-
CASSRGLAYEQYF
TGTGCCAGCAGTCGAGGCCTCGCCTACGAGCAGTACTTC
>TRBV6-1|TRBJ1-2|TRBD1|few
CASSEATGTGYYGYTF
TGTGCCAGCAGTGAAGCCACCGGGACAGGGTACTATGGCTACACCTTC
>TRBV10-2|TRBJ2-5|TRBD2|few
CASSAGGTETQYF
TGCGCCAGCAGCGCGGGAGGAACGGAGACCCAGTACTTC
>TRBV28|TRBJ2-2|-|-
CASSSAAGFRMELFF
TGTGCCAGCAGTTCAGCGGCGGGGTTTAGGATGGAGCTGTTTTTT
>TRBV27|TRBJ2-7|-|-
CASHPGGYVDEQYF
TGTGCCAGCCATCCAGGGGGGTACGTCGACGAGCAGTACTTC
>TRBV7-7|TRBJ2-3|TRBD1|-
CASSQQGSATDTQYF
TGTGCCAGCAGTCAACAGGGGTCAGCCACAGATACGCAGTATTTT
>TRBV5-1|TRBJ1-1|-|few
CASSWDILNTEAFF
TGCGCCAGCAGCTGGGACATACTGAACACTGAAGCTTTCTTT
>TRBV9|TRBJ2-3|TRBD2|few
CASSPQGLAGGRDTQYF
TGTGCCAGCAGCCCCCAGGGACTAGCGGGGGGGCGGGATACGCAGTATTTT
>TRBV10-3|TRBJ2-3|-|few
CAISEARQVTDTQYF
TGTGCCATCAGTGAAGCGCGACAGGTCACAGATACGCAGTATTTT
>TRBV5-1|TRBJ2-3|-|-
CASSPRAGSDTQYF
TGCGCCAGCAGCCCCCGGGCAGGGTCAGATACGCAGTATTTT
>TRBV30|TRBJ2-5|TRBD1|-
CAWTTGAETQYF
TGTGCCTGGACTACAGGGGCAGAGACCCAGTACTTC
>TRBV11-2|TRBJ2-7|TRBD1|few
CASSVDRAEQYF
TGTGCCAGCAGCGTCGACAGGGCTGAGCAGTACTTC
>TRBV21-1|TRBJ2-1|-|few
CASLGEQFF
TGTGCCAGCCTCGGGGAGCAGTTCTTC
>TRBV5-1|TRBJ1-2|-|-
CASSLGPQGSDGYTF
TGCGCCAGCAGCTTGGGCCCTCAGGGGAGCGATGGCTACACCTTC
>TRBV6-1|TRBJ1-1|-|-
CASKIGQIEAFF
TGTGCCAGCAAGATTGGACAGATTGAAGCTTTCTTT
>TRBV15|TRBJ2-5|-|few
CATSRGSTSTAPGAQYF
TGTGCCACCAGCAGAGGCTCAACCTCGACAGCACCAGGGGCCCAGTACTTC
>TRBV5-6|TRBJ2-3|TRBD1|-
CASSPGQGSDTQYF
TGTGCCAGCAGCCCGGGACAGGGCTCAGATACGCAGTATTTT
>TRBV11-2|TRBJ1-1|-|-
CASSFPTTVNTEAFF
TGTGCCAGCAGCTTTCCTACGACAGTGAACACTGAAGCTTTCTTT
>TRBV20-1|TRBJ1-2|-|few
CSARDKNYTF
TGCAGTGCTAGAGATAAAAACTACACCTTC
>TRBV7-9|TRBJ1-5|-|few
CASSPFPSGSNQPQHF
TGTGCCAGCAGCCCTTTCCCGTCGGGTAGCAATCAGCCCCAGCATTTT
>TRBV4-1|TRBJ2-1|TRBD2|-
CASSPTSGALSSYNEQFF
TGCGCCAGCAGCCCGACTAGCGGGGCCCTCAGCTCCTACAATGAGCAGTTCTTC
>TRBV6-1|TRBJ2-5|-|-
CASSGSSGQETQYF
TGTGCCAGCAGTGGGAGTAGCGGCCAAGAGACCCAGTACTTC
>TRBV7-9|TRBJ2-7|-|-
CASSLGIAEEQYF
TGTGCCAGCAGCTTAGGAATAGCGGAAGAGCAGTACTTC
>TRBV19|TRBJ2-1|-|-
CASSIDALSAKQFF
TGTGCCAGTAGTATAGACGCCCTTAGCGCGAAGCAGTTCTTC
>TRBV9|TRBJ2-2|TRBD1|-
CASSVSGGRELFF
TGTGCCAGCAGCGTCTCAGGGGGCCGGGAGCTGTTTTTT
>TRBV28|TRBJ2-5|-|few
CASSPRGETQYF
TGTGCCAGCAGTCCCCGGGGAGAGACCCAGTACTTC
>TRBV7-9|TRBJ1-6|TRBD1|-
CASSSTGDNSPLHF
TGTGCCAGCAGCTCGACAGGGGACAATTCACCCCTCCACTTT
>TRBV7-9|TRBJ1-4|-|few
CASSPGQPNEKLFF
TGTGCCAGCAGCCCCGGACAGCCGAATGAAAAACTGTTTTTT
>TRBV5-1|TRBJ2-5|TRBD1|once
CASRAETGGGETQYF
TGCGCCAGCAGAGCCGAGACAGGGGGCGGGGAGACCCAGTACTTC
>TRBV6-5|TRBJ2-2|-|-
CASSSGGAGTGELFF
TGTGCCAGCAGTTCTGGGGGCGCGGGCACCGGGGAGCTGTTTTTT
>TRBV29-1|TRBJ1-1|-|-
CSVEGPGGRDTEAFF
TGCAGCGTTGAAGGTCCGGGGGGGAGGGACACTGAAGCTTTCTTT
>TRBV18|TRBJ2-7|TRBD1|-
CASSPVGQGLEQYF
TGTGCCAGCTCACCAGTGGGACAGGGCCTCGAGCAGTACTTC
>TRBV30|TRBJ1-2|TRBD1|-
CAWSGQGAHYGYTF
TGTGCCTGGAGTGGACAGGGGGCCCACTATGGCTACACCTTC
>TRBV5-4|TRBJ2-1|TRBD2|-
CASSTSSGSGYEQFF
TGTGCCAGCAGCACTTCTAGCGGGAGTGGGTATGAGCAGTTCTTC
>TRBV11-2|TRBJ1-1|TRBD1|-
CASSSTGRNTEAFF
TGTGCCAGCAGCTCGACAGGGCGTAACACTGAAGCTTTCTTT
>TRBV15|TRBJ2-5|-|few
CATSLNNRRGGETQYF
TGTGCCACCAGCCTCAATAATAGAAGGGGTGGGGAGACCCAGTACTTC
>TRBV30|TRBJ2-2|-|few
CAWSFRQPGELFF
TGTGCCTGGAGTTTTAGACAGCCCGGGGAGCTGTTTTTT
>TRBV12-5|TRBJ1-5|-|-
CASGTRLNQPQHF
TGTGCTAGTGGTACTCGTCTCAATCAGCCCCAGCATTTT
>TRBV5-4|TRBJ2-7|TRBD2|-
CASTPEVAGTYEQYF
TGTGCCAGCACTCCCGAAGTAGCGGGGACCTACGAGCAGTACTTC